This TCR beta chain stems from a study of OX40 agonist ivuxolimab in advanced cancers. The table came from immunoSEQ multiplex PCR; TCRdb's copy has only in-frame clones and leaves some out. The sample carries about 78,000 clones, about four fifths recorded once. Germline lookup yields CDR1 SGHKS and CDR2 YYEKEE (reference sequence). Between the trimmed V and J ends, which lost 4 bases and 4 bases, there was a span of 24 bases. The CDR3 loop spans 17 amino acids. The receptor's source is an adult with an advanced solid tumor such as melanoma, head and neck, liver or kidney cancer. The chain employs TRBV5-5 and TRBJ2-7, with D possibly called TRBD1 or TRBD2 (6 bases each). The starting material was CD4+ or CD8+ T cells sorted from blood, obtained in a trial of the OX40 agonist ivuxolimab. In DNA form, the CDR3 reads TGTGCCAGCAGCGGGGATCCGGGGGCGCTTGGAATGTACGAGCAGTACGTC. Translation gives CASSGDPGALGMYEQYV.